Below, 5 T cell receptor beta chains from the same sample are listed, as sequenced in a study of blood T cell repertoires in COVID-19. Data came from immunoSEQ multiplex PCR; TCRdb stores just in-frame clones and leaves some out. Of over 300,000 clones listed, roughly 85% were seen once; the top ten hold approximately 6%. Material: PBMCs or T cells enriched from blood (not recorded which). The source of these receptors is a woman aged 25 to 39 who had recovered from COVID-19.

CDR3: CASSPGQINTEAFF. The CDR3, as DNA: TGTGCCAGCAGCCCGGGACAGATCAACACTGAAGCTTTCTTT. V and J are TRBV5-6 and TRBJ1-1; 7 bases align to TRBD1. V lost 4 bases to trimming and J lost 2 bases; unmatched junction nucleotides: 5. Germline loops: CDR1 SGHDT, CDR2 YYEEEE. CDR3 size: 14 residues.

This chain connects TRBV27 to TRBJ2-7; 7 nucleotides align to TRBD2. The V gene end was trimmed by 5 bases and the J gene end by 3 bases; junction bases not matched to a gene: 4. From germline, CDR1 is MNHEY and CDR2 SMNVEV (reference sequence). This CDR3 contains 13 residues. CDR3 nucleotides: TGTGCCAGCAGTCTAGGGACTATCTACGAGCAGTACTTC. Its protein product is CASSLGTIYEQYF.

The CDR3 DNA follows: TGTGCCAGCAGCCAAGACAGGGAATCTAGTAATGAAAAACTGTTTTTT. Protein: CASSQDRESSNEKLFF. J is TRBJ1-4 and V is TRBV4-2; perhaps TRBD1 as D (5 bases). V was cut by 0 bases and J by 4 bases, with 12 bases left in between. The CDR3 has 16 residues. Germline V lookup: CDR1 LGHNA, CDR2 YNFKEQ.

The rearrangement uses TRBV30 and TRBJ2-7, with 12 bases matching TRBD1. CDR3 length: 14 residues. V trimming: 2 bases; J trimming: 5 bases; junction bases outside the gene matches: 4. The germline gives CDR1 GTSNPN, CDR2 SVGIG (reference sequence). The CDR3 reads CAWSPGQGAHEQYF. CDR3 nucleotides: TGTGCCTGGAGTCCGGGACAGGGGGCCCACGAGCAGTACTTC.

The chain couples TRBV6-5 to TRBJ2-7; a weak D match, TRBD2 (5 bases). Germline V CDR1 and CDR2: MNHEY, SVGAGI. Trimming stripped 5 bases from V and 0 bases from J, with 14 bases between. There are 15 residues in the CDR3. The CDR3 DNA reads as TGTGCCAGCAGTCTTTGGACTGGGAGCTCCTACGAGCAGTACTTC. Its protein product is CASSLWTGSSYEQYF.